This T cell receptor beta chain emerged from a study of cytomegalovirus exposure and HLA in healthy donors. V was pared by 7 bases and J by 5 bases, with 8 bases between. From germline, CDR1 is MNHNY and CDR2 SVGAGI (reference sequence). The CDR3 consists of 11 residues. Sequenced by immunoSEQ multiplex PCR; TCRdb stores in-frame clones only, minus some. The data contain 160,000 or so clones, about 87% of them singletons. Study-wide points: A list of 150 to 200 TCR beta chains associated with cytomegalovirus was given.

For this clone: Its specificity is not known.

The rearrangement uses TRBV6-6 and TRBJ1-1, with a tentative D call TRBD1 (5 bases). The sample taken for sequencing was PBMCs. The origin of this receptor is a woman in her 30s in good health and CMV-seronegative. The CDR3 region is CASTSGTEAFF. The CDR3 DNA follows: TGTGCCAGCACCTCAGGGACTGAAGCTTTCTTT.